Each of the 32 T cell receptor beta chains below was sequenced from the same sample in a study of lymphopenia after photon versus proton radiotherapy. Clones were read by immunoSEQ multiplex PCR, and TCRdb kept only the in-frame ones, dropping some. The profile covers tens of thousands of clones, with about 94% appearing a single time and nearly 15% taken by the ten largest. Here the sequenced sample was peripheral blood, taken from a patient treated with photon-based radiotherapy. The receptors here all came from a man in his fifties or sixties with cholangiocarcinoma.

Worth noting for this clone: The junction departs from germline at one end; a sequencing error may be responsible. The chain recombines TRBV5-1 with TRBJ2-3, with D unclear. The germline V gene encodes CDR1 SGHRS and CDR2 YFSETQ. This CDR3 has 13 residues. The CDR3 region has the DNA TGCGCAAGCAGAAGGTCAGGCACAGATACGCAGTATTTT. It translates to CASRRSGTDTQYF. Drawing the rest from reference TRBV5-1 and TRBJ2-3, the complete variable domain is KAGVTQTPRYLIKTRGQQVTLSCSPISGHRSVSWYQQTPGQGLQFLFEYFSETQRNKGNFPGRFSGRQFSNSRSEMNVSTLELGDSALYLCASRRSGTDTQYFGPGTRLTVL.

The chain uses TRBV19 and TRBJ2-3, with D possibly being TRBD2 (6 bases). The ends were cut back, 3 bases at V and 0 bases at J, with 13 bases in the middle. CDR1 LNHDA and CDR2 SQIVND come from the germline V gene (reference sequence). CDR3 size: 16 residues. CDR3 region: CASSMSGDSSTDTQYF. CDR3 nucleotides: TGTGCCAGTAGTATGTCGGGGGATTCTAGCACAGATACGCAGTATTTT.

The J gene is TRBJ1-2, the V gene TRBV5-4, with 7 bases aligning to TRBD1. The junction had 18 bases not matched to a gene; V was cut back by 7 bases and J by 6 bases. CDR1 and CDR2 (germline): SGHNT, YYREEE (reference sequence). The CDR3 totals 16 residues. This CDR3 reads CASWVGGTASGDGYTF. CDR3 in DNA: TGTGCCAGCTGGGTCGGTGGGACAGCGAGCGGGGATGGCTACACCTTC.

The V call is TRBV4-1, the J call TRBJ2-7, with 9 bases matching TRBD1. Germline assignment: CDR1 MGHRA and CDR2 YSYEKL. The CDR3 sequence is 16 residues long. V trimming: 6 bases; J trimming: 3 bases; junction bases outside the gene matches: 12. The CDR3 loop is CASSRPAGQGYYEQYF. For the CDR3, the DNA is TGCGCCAGCAGTCGCCCGGCAGGACAGGGGTACTACGAGCAGTACTTC.

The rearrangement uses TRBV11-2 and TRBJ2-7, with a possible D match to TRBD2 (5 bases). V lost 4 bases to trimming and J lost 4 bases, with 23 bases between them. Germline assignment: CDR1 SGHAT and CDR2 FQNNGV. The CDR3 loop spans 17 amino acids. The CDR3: CASSSIGPSSFPYEQYF. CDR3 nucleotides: TGTGCCAGCAGCTCTATCGGTCCTTCTAGCTTTCCTTACGAGCAGTACTTC.

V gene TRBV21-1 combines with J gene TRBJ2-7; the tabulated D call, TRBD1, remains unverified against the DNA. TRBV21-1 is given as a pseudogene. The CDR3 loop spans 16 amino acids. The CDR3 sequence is CASSKRLGRDSYEQYF. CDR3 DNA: TGTGCCAGCAGCAAACGCTTGGGCCGTGATTCCTACGAGCAGTACTTC.

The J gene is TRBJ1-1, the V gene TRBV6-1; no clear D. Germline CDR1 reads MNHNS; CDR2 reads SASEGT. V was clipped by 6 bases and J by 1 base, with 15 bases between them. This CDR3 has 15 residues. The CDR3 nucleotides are TGTGCCAGCAGACGGCACCCCATGGAGAACACTGAAGCTTTCTTT. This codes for CASRRHPMENTEAFF.

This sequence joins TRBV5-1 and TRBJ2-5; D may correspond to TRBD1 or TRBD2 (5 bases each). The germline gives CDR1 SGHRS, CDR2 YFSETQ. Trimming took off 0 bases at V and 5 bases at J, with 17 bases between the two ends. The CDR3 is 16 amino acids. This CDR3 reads CASSLGDQGVGETQYF. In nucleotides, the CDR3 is TGCGCCAGCAGCTTGGGCGATCAGGGAGTAGGCGAGACCCAGTACTTC.

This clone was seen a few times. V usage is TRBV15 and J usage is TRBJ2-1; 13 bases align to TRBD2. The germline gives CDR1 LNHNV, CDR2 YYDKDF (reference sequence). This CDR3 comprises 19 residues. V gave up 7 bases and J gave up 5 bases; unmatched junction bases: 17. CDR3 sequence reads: CATTQAGLAGTSGNNEQFF. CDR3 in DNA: TGTGCCACCACCCAAGCAGGCCTTGCCGGGACTAGCGGGAACAATGAGCAGTTCTTC.

The CDR3 reads CASSLGLGTGNTIYF. The CDR3 DNA sequence: TGTGCCAGCAGCTTGGGGCTCGGGACAGGAAACACCATATATTTT. The chain links TRBV7-2 to TRBJ1-3; possibly TRBD1 for D (6 bases). Trimming pared 3 bases from V and 4 bases from J, leaving 13 bases between. The CDR3 is 15 residues long. Per the germline V gene, CDR1 is SGHTA and CDR2 is FQGNSA.

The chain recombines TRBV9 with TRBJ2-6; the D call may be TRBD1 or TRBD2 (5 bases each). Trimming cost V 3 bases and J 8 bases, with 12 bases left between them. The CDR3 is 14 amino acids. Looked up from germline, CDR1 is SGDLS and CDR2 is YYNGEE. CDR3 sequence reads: CASSAGTSTNVLTF. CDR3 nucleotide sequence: TGTGCCAGCAGCGCCGGGACCTCTACCAACGTCCTGACTTTC.

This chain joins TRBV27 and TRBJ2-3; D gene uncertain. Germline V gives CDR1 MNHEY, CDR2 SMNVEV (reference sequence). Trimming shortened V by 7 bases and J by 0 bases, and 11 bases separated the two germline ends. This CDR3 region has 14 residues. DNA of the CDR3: TGTGCCAGCAAAAATATGTCTAGCACAGATACGCAGTATTTT. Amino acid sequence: CASKNMSSTDTQYF.

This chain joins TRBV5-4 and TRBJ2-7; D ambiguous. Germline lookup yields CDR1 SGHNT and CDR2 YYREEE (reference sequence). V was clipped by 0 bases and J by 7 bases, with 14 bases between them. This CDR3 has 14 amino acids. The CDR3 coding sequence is TGTGCCAGCAGCTTGGAGTTCAGTGAGGAGGAGCAGTACTTC. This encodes CASSLEFSEEEQYF.

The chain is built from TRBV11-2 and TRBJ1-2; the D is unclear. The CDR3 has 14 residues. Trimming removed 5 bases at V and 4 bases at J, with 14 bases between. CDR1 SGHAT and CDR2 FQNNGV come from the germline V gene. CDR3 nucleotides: TGTGCCAGCAGCCTCGGACTGAGAGGCTATGGCTACACCTTC. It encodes CASSLGLRGYGYTF.

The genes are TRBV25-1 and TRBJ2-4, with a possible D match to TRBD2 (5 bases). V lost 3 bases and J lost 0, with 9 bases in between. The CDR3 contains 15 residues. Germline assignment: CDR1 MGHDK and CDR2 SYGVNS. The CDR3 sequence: CASSEGELAKNIQYF. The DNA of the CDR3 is TGTGCCAGCAGTGAGGGAGAACTAGCCAAAAACATTCAGTACTTC.

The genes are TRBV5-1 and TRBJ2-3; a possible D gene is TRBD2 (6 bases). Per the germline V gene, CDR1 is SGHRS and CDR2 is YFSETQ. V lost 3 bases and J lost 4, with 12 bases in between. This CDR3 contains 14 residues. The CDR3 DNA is TGCGCCAGCAGCTCTGGGACTGCCTCAGATACGCAGTATTTT. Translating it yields CASSSGTASDTQYF.

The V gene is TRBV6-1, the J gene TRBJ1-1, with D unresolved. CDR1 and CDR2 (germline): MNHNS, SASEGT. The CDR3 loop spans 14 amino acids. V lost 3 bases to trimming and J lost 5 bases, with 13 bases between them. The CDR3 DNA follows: TGTGCCAGCAGTGACGTAGGATTGGAGACTGAAGCTTTCTTT. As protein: CASSDVGLETEAFF.

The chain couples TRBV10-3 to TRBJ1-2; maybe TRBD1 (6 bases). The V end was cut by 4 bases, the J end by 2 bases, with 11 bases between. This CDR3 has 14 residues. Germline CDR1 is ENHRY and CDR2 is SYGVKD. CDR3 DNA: TGTGCCATCAGTGGTGGACAGACCAACTATGGCTACACCTTC. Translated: CAISGGQTNYGYTF.

The CDR3: CASSVQPGTEAFF. Here the CDR3 DNA reads TGTGCCAGCAGCGTACAACCGGGGACTGAAGCTTTCTTT. The rearrangement links TRBV9 to TRBJ1-1, with unresolved D. Germline lookup yields CDR1 SGDLS and CDR2 YYNGEE. The V end was cut by 1 base, the J end by 5 bases, with 9 bases between. CDR3 length equals 13 residues.

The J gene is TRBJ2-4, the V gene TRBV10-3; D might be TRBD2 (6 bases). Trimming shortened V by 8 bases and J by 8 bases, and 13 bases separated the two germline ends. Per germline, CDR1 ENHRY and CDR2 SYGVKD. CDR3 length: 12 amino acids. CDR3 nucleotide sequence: TGTGCCATCGCGGGGAACCGGGACATTCAGTACTTC. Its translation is CAIAGNRDIQYF.

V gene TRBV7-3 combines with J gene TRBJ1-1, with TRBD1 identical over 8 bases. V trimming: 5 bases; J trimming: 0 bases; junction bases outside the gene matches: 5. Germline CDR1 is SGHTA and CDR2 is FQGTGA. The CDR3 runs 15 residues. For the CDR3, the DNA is TGTGCCAGCAGCCTATACAGGGGGGTGAACACTGAAGCTTTCTTT. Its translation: CASSLYRGVNTEAFF.

The CDR3 spells CASSPPPGGLSGNTIYF. The CDR3 DNA is TGTGCCAGCAGTCCCCCCCCGGGAGGGCTATCTGGAAACACCATATATTTT. The V and J genes are TRBV28 and TRBJ1-3; D remains unclear. Trimming took 5 bases from V and 1 from J, leaving 18 bases between them. The CDR3 runs 17 residues. Germline lookup yields CDR1 MDHEN and CDR2 SYDVKM.

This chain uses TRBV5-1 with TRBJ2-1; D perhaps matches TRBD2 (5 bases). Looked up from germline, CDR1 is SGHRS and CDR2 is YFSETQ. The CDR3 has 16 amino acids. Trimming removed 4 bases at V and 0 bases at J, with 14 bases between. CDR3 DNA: TGCGCCAGCAGCGGACCTGCCGGGATCTCCTACAATGAGCAGTTCTTC. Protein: CASSGPAGISYNEQFF.

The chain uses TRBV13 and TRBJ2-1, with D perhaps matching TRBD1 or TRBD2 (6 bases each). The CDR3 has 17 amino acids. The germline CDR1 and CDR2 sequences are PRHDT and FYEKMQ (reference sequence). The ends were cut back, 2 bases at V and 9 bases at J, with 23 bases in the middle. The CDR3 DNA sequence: TGTGCCAGCAGCTTACGAATTAGTAGCTGGGGGGCATCTGAGCAGTTCTTC. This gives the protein CASSLRISSWGASEQFF.

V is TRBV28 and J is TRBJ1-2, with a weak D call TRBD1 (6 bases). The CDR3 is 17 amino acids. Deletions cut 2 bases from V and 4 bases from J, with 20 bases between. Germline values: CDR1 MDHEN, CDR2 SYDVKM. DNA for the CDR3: TGTGCCAGCAGTTTAAGCCGGGGGGCGCGTTATAGCTATGGCTACACCTTC. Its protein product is CASSLSRGARYSYGYTF.

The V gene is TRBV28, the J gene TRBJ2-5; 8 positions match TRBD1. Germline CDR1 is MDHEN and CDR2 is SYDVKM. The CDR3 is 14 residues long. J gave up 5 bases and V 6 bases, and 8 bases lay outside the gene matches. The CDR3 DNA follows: TGTGCCAGCAGCAGGACAGGGAATCGGGAGACCCAGTACTTC. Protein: CASSRTGNRETQYF.

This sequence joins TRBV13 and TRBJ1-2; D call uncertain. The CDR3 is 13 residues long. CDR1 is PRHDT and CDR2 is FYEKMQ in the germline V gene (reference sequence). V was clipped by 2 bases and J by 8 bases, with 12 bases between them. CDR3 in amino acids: CASSLSTLWGYTF. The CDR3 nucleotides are TGTGCCAGCAGCTTATCGACACTCTGGGGCTACACCTTC. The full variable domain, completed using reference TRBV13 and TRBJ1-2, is AAGVIQSPRHLIKEKRETATLKCYPIPRHDTVYWYQQGPGQDPQFLISFYEKMQSDKGSIPDRFSAQQFSDYHSELNMSSLELGDSALYFCASSLSTLWGYTFGSGTRLTVV.

This chain's CDR3 is CASRLQGNQPQHF. In nucleotides, the CDR3 is TGTGCCAGCAGACTACAGGGGAATCAGCCCCAGCATTTT. This chain joins TRBV6-5 and TRBJ1-5; TRBD1 matches 7 bases. Germline V CDR1 and CDR2: MNHEY, SVGAGI. The CDR3 is 13 amino acids. V lost 6 bases to trimming and J lost 4 bases; unmatched junction nucleotides: 3.

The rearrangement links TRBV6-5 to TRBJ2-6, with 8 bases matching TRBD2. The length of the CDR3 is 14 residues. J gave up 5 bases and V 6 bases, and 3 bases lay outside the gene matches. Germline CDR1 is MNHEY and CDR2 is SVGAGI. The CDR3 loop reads CASSGGARANVLTF. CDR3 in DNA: TGTGCCAGCAGCGGGGGGGCGCGGGCCAACGTCCTGACTTTC.

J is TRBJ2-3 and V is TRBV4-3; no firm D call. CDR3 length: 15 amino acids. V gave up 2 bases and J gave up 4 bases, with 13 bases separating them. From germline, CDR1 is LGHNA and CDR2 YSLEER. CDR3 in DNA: TGCGCCAGCAGCCAACAGGCCTCGTCAGCAGATACGCAGTATTTT. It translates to CASSQQASSADTQYF.

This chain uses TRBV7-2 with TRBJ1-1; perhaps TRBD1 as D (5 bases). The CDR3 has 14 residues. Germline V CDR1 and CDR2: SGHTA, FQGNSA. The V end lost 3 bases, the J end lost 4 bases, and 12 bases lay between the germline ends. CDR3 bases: TGTGCCAGCAGCTTTTCGGGGGACGGCACTGAAGCTTTCTTT. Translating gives CASSFSGDGTEAFF.

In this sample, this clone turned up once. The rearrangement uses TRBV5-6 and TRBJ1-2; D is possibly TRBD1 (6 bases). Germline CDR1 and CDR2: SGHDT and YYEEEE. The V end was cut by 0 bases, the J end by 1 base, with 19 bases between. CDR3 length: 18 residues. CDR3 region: CASSLVGGSHRLNYGYTF. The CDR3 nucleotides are TGTGCCAGCAGCTTGGTGGGGGGCAGCCACAGACTTAACTATGGCTACACCTTC.